Listed below are T cell receptor beta chains from one sample, sequenced in a study of blood T cells in healthy people across ages. A single record per CDR3 protein comes from TCRdb applying MiXCR to the 5' RACE reads. There are around 1.5 million distinct CDR3 sequences in the sample; approximately 42% occur only once, and less than 8% lies in the top ten. The sequencing sample was made of blood. These receptors originate from a woman younger than 35 in good health. Each CDR3 is given without its conserved first and last residue.

J: TRBJ2-7
V: TRBV10-3
CDR3: AISEAGGPTYEQY

J: TRBJ2-7
V: TRBV20-1
CDR3: SARAPLYHEQY

J: TRBJ2-5
V: TRBV2
CDR3: ASKNGLLQETQY

J: TRBJ1-4
V: TRBV14
CDR3: ASRRQGSGQLF

J: TRBJ2-1
V: TRBV5-1
CDR3: ASSLGERGIYNEQF

J: TRBJ2-5
V: TRBV20-1
CDR3: SLPAPGTGPFLGETQY

J: TRBJ2-7
V: TRBV3-1
CDR3: ASSHGTSSYEQY

J: .
V: TRBV21-1
CDR3: ASSKRDGRAYEQY

J: TRBJ2-1
V: TRBV27
CDR3: ASSHRDGSYNEQF

J: TRBJ1-6
V: TRBV7-3
CDR3: ASSLWKDDSPLH

J: TRBJ2-7
V: TRBV20-1
CDR3: SAPGTHSYEQY

J: TRBJ2-2
V: TRBV20-1
CDR3: SALKGGHAGELF

J: TRBJ2-3
V: TRBV7-2
CDR3: ASSFASPGASGMTDTQY

J: TRBJ2-5
V: TRBV12-3/TRBV12-4
CDR3: ASSLADLKETQY

J: TRBJ2-1
V: TRBV7-3
CDR3: ASSLYGTSGGKSYNEQF

J: TRBJ2-7
V: TRBV19
CDR3: ASSMVEQY

J: TRBJ2-7
V: TRBV7-2
CDR3: ASSLVGLAGEGFSYEQY

J: TRBJ1-2
V: TRBV20-1
CDR3: SAGGEPNYGYT

J: TRBJ2-7
V: TRBV21-1
CDR3: ASSMSRDRATYKQY

J: TRBJ2-5
V: TRBV6-5
CDR3: ASSYTPGETQY

J: TRBJ1-4
V: TRBV12-3/TRBV12-4
CDR3: ASSWGEKLF

J: TRBJ2-3
V: TRBV7-9
CDR3: ASSRTSGRATQY

J: TRBJ2-1
V: TRBV5-1
CDR3: ASSLEGGNEQF

J: TRBJ2-7
V: TRBV7-8
CDR3: ASSLNVQGTRYEQY

J: TRBJ2-6
V: TRBV18
CDR3: ASSPPVGGFGANVLT

J: TRBJ2-2
V: TRBV9
CDR3: ASSVEGQMNTGELF

J: TRBJ2-5
V: TRBV21-1
CDR3: ASSKDRAIHPQY

J: TRBJ2-5
V: TRBV4-1
CDR3: ASSQDGREWQTQY

J: TRBJ2-1
V: TRBV5-1
CDR3: ASSFPRHVTRYNEQF

J: TRBJ2-7
V: TRBV4-1
CDR3: ASSQEFRNSYEQY

J: .
V: TRBV7-2
CDR3: ASSYKYGTQY

J: TRBJ1-6
V: TRBV12-3/TRBV12-4
CDR3: ASSLMVNSPLH

J: .
V: TRBV9
CDR3: ASSASDYEQY

J: .
V: TRBV20-1
CDR3: SAPGLAGGAYNEQY

J: TRBJ1-2
V: TRBV11-2
CDR3: ASSFGTGSEGYGYT

J: TRBJ2-3
V: TRBV2
CDR3: ATGTGGGTQY

J: TRBJ2-3
V: TRBV27
CDR3: ASSLWAAGSTDTQY

J: TRBJ2-7
V: TRBV20-1
CDR3: SARARLKDPYEQY

J: .
V: TRBV5-1
CDR3: ASHSGGLAYEQY

J: TRBJ2-3
V: TRBV28
CDR3: ASCEAVDTQY

J: TRBJ1-2
V: TRBV3-1
CDR3: ASSHSRGGWGYGYT

J: TRBJ2-7
V: TRBV7-2
CDR3: ASSKQGQTYEQY

J: TRBJ2-2
V: TRBV20-1
CDR3: SARPPSGGTTGELF

J: TRBJ1-4
V: TRBV4-2
CDR3: ASSPWGTGDEKLF

J: TRBJ2-5
V: TRBV29-1
CDR3: SAGPGGMRKEQY

J: TRBJ2-5
V: TRBV29-1
CDR3: SVESVTPSQY

J: TRBJ2-5
V: TRBV29-1
CDR3: SVEDRVRGSGKETQY

J: TRBJ2-2
V: TRBV7-2
CDR3: ASSSTSGTGELF

J: TRBJ2-1
V: TRBV6-5
CDR3: ASSYEENPYNEQF